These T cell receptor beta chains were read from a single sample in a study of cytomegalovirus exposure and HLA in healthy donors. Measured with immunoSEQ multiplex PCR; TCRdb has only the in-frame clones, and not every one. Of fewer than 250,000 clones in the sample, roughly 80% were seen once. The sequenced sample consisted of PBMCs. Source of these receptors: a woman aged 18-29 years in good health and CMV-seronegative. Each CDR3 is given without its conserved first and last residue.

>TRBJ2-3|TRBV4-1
ASSQPDGSTDTQY
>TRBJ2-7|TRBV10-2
ASSEPGGAVAYEQY
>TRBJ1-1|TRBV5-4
ASSLGLGTEAF
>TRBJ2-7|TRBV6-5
ASSLSGSSYEQY
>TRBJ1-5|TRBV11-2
ASSSQGDQPQH
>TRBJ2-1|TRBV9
ASSPLEIAYNEQF
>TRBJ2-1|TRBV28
ASSSPLAGVYNEQF
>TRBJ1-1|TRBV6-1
ASSDGPYTEAF
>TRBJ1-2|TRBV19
ASSIGGRYGYT
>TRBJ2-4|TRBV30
AWSVGDTIQY
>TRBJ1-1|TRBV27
ASSADRGRMNTEAF
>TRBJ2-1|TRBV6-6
ASSYSAGQGEGF
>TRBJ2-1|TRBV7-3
ASSSTSGGYNEQF
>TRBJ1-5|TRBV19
ASSTQGGQPQH
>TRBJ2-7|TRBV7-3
ASSLMAANYEQY